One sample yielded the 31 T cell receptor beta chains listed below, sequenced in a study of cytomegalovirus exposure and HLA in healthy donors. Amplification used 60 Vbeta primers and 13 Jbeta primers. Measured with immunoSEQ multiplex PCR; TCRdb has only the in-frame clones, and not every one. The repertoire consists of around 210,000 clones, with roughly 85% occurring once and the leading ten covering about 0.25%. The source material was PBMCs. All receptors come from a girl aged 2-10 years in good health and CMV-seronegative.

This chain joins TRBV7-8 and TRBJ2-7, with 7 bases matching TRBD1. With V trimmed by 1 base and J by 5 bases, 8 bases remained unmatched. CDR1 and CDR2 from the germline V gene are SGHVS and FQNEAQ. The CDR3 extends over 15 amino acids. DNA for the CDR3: TGTGCCAGCAGCTTAGTTGGACAGGCCCTGAACGAGCAGTACTTC. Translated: CASSLVGQALNEQYF.

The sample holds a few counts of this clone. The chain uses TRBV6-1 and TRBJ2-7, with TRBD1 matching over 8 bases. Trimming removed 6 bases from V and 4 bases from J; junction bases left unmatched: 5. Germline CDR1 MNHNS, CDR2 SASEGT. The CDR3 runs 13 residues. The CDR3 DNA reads TGTGCCAGCAGCCGGACAGGGCCATACGAGCAGTACTTC. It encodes CASSRTGPYEQYF.

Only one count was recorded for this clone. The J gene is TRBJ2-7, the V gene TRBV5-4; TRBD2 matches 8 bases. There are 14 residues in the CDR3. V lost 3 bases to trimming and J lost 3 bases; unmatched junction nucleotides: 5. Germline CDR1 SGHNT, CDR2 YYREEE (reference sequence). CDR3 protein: CASSSLAGNYEQYF. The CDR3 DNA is TGTGCCAGCAGCTCATTAGCGGGAAACTACGAGCAGTACTTC. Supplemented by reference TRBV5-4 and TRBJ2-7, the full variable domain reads ETGVTQSPTHLIKTRGQQVTLRCSSQSGHNTVSWYQQALGQGPQFIFQYYREEENGRGNFPPRFSGLQFPNYSSELNVNALELDDSALYLCASSSLAGNYEQYFGPGTRLTVT.

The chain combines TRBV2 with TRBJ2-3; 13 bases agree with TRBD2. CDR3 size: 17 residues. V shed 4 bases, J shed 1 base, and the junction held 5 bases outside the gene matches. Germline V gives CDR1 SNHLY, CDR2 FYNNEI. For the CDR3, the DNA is TGTGCCAGCAGTGTTTTGGGGACTAGCGGGGGCACAGATACGCAGTATTTT. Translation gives CASSVLGTSGGTDTQYF.

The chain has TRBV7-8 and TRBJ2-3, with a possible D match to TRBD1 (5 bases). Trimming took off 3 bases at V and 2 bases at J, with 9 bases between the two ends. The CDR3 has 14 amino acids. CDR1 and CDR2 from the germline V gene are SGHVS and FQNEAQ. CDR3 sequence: CASSFRQTTDTQYF. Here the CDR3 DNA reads TGTGCCAGCAGCTTTAGACAGACCACAGATACGCAGTATTTT. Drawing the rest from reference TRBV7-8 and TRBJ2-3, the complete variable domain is GAGVSQSPRYKVAKRGQDVALRCDPISGHVSLFWYQQALGQGPEFLTYFQNEAQLDKSGLPSDRFFAERPEGSVSTLKIQRTQQEDSAVYLCASSFRQTTDTQYFGPGTRLTVL.

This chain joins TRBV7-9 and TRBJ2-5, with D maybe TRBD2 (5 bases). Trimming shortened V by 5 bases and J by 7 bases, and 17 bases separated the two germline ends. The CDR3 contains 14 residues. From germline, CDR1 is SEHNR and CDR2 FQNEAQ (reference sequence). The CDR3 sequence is CASSQDGSGGTQYF. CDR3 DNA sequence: TGTGCCAGCAGCCAAGATGGATCCGGAGGGACCCAGTACTTC.

CDR3 nucleotide sequence: TGTGCCAGCAGTTCCGGGACTACCCTAAACAATGAGCAGTTCTTC. Translation: CASSSGTTLNNEQFF. The chain carries TRBV6-5 and TRBJ2-1, with TRBD2 identical over 7 bases. V lost 4 bases and J lost 5; bases outside the gene matches: 8. Looked up from germline, CDR1 is MNHEY and CDR2 is SVGAGI. This CDR3 comprises 15 residues.

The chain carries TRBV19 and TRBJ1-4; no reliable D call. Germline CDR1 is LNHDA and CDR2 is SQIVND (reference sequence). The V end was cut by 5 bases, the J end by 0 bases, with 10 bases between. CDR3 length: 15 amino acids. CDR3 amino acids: CASSPEGATNEKLFF. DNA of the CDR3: TGTGCCAGTAGTCCGGAGGGCGCAACTAATGAAAAACTGTTTTTT.

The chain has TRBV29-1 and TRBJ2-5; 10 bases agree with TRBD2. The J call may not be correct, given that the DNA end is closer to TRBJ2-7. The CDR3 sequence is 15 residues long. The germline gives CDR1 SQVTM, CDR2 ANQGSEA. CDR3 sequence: CSVEDLAGDPYEQYF. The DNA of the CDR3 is TGCAGCGTTGAAGATCTAGCGGGGGACCCCTACGAGCAGTACTTC.

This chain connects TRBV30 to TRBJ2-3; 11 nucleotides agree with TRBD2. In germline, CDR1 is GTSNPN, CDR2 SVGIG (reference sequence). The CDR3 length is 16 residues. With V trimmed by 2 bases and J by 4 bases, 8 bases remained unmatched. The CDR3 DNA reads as TGTGCCTGGAGTCCCATGCTAGCGGGAGGACCAGATACGCAGTATTTT. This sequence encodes CAWSPMLAGGPDTQYF. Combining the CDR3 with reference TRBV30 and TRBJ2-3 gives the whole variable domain SQTIHQWPATLVQPVGSPLSLECTVEGTSNPNLYWYRQAAGRGLQLLFYSVGIGQISSEVPQNLSASRPQDRQFILSSKKLLLSDSGFYLCAWSPMLAGGPDTQYFGPGTRLTVL.

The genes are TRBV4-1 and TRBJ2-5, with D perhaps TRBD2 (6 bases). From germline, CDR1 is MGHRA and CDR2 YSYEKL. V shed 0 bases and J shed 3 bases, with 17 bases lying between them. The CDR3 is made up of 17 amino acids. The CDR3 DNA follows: TGCGCCAGCAGCCAAGATCTTTACGGGAGAGGGAAAGAGACCCAGTACTTC. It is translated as CASSQDLYGRGKETQYF.

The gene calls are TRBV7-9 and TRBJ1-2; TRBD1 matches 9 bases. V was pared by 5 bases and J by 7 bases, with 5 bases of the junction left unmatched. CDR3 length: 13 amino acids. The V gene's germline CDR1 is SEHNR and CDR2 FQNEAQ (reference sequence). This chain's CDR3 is CASSPMGQGGYTF. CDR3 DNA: TGTGCCAGCAGCCCTATGGGACAGGGTGGCTACACCTTC.

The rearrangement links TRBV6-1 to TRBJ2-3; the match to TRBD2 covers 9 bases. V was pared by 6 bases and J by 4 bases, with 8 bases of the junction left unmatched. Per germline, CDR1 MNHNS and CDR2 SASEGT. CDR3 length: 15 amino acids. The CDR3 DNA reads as TGTGCCAGCAGCGCGACTAGCGGCAGCGCAGATACGCAGTATTTT. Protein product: CASSATSGSADTQYF.

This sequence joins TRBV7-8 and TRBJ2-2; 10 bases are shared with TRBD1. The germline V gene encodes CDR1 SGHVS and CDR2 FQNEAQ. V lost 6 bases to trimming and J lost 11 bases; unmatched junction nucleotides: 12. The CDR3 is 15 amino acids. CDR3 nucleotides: TGTGCCAGCAGGCCGGGACAGGGGAGTTCGGGAGAGCTGTTTTTT. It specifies CASRPGQGSSGELFF.

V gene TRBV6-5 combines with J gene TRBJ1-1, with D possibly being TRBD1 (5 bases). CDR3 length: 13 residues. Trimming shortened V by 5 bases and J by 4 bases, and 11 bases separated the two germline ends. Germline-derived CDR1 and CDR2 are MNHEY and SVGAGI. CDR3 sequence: CASSHGTATEAFF. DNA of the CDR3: TGTGCCAGCAGTCACGGGACTGCCACTGAAGCTTTCTTT.

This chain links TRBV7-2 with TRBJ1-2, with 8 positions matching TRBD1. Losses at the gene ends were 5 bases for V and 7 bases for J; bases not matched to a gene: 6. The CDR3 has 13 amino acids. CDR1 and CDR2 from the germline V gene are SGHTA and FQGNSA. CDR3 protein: CASSLDRAGGYTF. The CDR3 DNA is TGTGCCAGCAGCCTGGACAGGGCGGGTGGCTACACCTTC. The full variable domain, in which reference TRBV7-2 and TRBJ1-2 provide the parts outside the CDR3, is GAGVSQSPSNKVTEKGKDVELRCDPISGHTALYWYRQSLGQGLEFLIYFQGNSAPDKSGLPSDRFSAERTGGSVSTLTIQRTQQEDSAVYLCASSLDRAGGYTFGSGTRLTVV.

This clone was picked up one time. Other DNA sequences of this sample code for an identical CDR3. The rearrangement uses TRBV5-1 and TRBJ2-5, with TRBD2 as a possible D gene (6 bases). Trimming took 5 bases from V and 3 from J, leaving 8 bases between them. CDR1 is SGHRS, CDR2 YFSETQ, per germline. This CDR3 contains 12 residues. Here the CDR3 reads CASSSGEETQYF. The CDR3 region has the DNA TGCGCCAGCAGTTCGGGGGAAGAGACCCAGTACTTC.

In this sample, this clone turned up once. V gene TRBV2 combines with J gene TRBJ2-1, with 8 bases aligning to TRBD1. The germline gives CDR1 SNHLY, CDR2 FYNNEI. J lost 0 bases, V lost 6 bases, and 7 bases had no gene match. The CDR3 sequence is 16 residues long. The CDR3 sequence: CASRPGQGSSYNEQFF. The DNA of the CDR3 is TGTGCCAGCAGGCCCGGACAGGGTAGCTCCTACAATGAGCAGTTCTTC. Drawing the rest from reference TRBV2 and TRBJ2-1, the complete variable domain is EPEVTQTPSHQVTQMGQEVILRCVPISNHLYFYWYRQILGQKVEFLVSFYNNEISEKSEIFDDQFSVERPDGSNFTLKIRSTKLEDSAMYFCASRPGQGSSYNEQFFGPGTRLTVL.

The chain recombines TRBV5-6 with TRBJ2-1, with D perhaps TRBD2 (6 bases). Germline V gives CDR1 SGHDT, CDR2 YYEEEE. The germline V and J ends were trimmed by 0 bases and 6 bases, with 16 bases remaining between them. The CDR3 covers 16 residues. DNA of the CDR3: TGTGCCAGCAGCTTGGTTCTATTAGCGGTCAGCAATGAGCAGTTCTTC. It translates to CASSLVLLAVSNEQFF.

The CDR3 loop is CASSMKGQGYEKLFF. For the CDR3, the DNA is TGTGCCAGTAGTATGAAGGGACAGGGGTATGAAAAACTGTTTTTT. This chain joins TRBV19 and TRBJ1-4; 10 nucleotides line up with TRBD1. With V trimmed by 3 bases and J by 6 bases, 4 bases remained unmatched. From germline, CDR1 is LNHDA and CDR2 SQIVND (reference sequence). The CDR3 extends over 15 amino acids.

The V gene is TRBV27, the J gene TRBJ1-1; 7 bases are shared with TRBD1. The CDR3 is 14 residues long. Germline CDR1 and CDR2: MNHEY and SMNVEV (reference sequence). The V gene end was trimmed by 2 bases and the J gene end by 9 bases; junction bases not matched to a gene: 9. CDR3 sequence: CASSLTHLTGKAFF. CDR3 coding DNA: TGTGCCAGCAGTTTAACCCACTTGACAGGGAAAGCTTTCTTT.

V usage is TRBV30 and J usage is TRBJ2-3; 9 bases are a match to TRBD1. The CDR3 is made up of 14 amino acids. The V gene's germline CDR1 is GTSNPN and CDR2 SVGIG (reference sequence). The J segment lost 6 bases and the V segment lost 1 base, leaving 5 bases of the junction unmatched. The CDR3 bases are TGTGCCTGGAGTGCCGGGACAGGGTCTGATACGCAGTATTTT. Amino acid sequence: CAWSAGTGSDTQYF.

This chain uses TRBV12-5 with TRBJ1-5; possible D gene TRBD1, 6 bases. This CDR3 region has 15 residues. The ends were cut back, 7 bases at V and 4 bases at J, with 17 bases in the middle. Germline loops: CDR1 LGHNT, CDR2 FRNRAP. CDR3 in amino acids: CASALGAAPNQPQHF. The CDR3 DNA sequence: TGTGCTAGTGCCTTGGGGGCAGCCCCAAATCAGCCCCAGCATTTT.

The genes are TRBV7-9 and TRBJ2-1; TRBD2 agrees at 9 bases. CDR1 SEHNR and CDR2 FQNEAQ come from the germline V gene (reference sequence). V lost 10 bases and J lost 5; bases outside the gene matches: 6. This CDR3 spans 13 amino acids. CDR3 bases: TGTGCCATCTTCCTAGCGGGAAACAATGAGCAGTTCTTC. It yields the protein CAIFLAGNNEQFF. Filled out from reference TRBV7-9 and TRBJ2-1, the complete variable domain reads DTGVSQNPRHKITKRGQNVTFRCDPISEHNRLYWYRQTLGQGPEFLTYFQNEAQLEKSRLLSDRFSAERPKGSFSTLEIQRTEQGDSAMYLCAIFLAGNNEQFFGPGTRLTVL.

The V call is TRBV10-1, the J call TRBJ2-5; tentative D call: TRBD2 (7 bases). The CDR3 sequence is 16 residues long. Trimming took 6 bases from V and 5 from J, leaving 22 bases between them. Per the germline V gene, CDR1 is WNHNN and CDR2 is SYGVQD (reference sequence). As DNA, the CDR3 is TGCGCCAGCAGCGAGAGGCGGGGGCAACCTTGGGAGACCCAGTACTTC. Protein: CASSERRGQPWETQYF.

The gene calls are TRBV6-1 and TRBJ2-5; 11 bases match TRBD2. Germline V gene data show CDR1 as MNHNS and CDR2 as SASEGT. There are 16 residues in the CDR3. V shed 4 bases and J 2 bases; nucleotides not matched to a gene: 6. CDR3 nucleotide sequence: TGTGCCAGCAGTGGAAGACTAGCGGGATTTCAAGAGACCCAGTACTTC. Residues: CASSGRLAGFQETQYF.

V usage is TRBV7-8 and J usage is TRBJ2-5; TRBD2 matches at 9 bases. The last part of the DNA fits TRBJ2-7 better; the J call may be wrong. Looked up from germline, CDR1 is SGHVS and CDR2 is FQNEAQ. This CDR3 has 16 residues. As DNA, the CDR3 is TGTGCCAGCAGCTTAGTAACTAGCGGGCTTACCTACGAGCAGTACTTC. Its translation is CASSLVTSGLTYEQYF.

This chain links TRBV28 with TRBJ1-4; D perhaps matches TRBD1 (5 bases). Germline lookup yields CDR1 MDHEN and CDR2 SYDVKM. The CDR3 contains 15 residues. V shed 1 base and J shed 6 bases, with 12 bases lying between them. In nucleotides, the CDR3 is TGTGCCAGCAGTTTATTTGGGCAGGGTGATGAAAAACTGTTTTTT. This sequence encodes CASSLFGQGDEKLFF.

The CDR3 region has the DNA TGCGCCAGCAGCCTCAGGACTCGATCAGGGGATGAGCAGTTCTTC. Amino acids: CASSLRTRSGDEQFF. The genes are TRBV4-1 and TRBJ2-1; D possibly corresponds to TRBD1 (6 bases). Between the trimmed V and J ends, which lost 4 bases and 8 bases, there was a span of 18 bases. The CDR3 loop spans 15 amino acids. In germline, CDR1 is MGHRA, CDR2 YSYEKL.

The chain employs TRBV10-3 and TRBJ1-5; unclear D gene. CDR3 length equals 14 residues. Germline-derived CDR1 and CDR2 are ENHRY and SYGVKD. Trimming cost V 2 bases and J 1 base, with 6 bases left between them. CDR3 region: CAISETGSNQPQHF. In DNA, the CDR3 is TGTGCCATCAGTGAGACCGGGAGCAATCAGCCCCAGCATTTT.

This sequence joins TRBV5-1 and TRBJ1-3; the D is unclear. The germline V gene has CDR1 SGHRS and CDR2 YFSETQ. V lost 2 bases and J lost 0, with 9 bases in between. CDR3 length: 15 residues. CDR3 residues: CASSFNADSGNTIYF. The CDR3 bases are TGCGCCAGCAGCTTCAACGCAGACTCTGGAAACACCATATATTTT.